This T cell receptor (beta chain) was identified during a study of PD-1 and CTLA-4 blockade in melanoma. The V gene's germline CDR1 is MNHEY and CDR2 SMNVEV (reference sequence). The V end lost 3 bases, the J end lost 2 bases, and 7 bases lay between the germline ends. The CDR3 sequence is 13 residues long. Clones were sequenced by immunoSEQ multiplex PCR, and TCRdb holds only the in-frame ones, with some missing. The sample holds tens of thousands of clones; approximately 90% are singletons and the top ten take 6.5% to 9.5%. The V gene is TRBV27, the J gene TRBJ1-1, with D maybe TRBD1 (5 bases). This clonotype was sampled from a human donor with melanoma. The input for sequencing was CD8+ T cells from peripheral blood, taken from a patient given anti-PD-1 treatment. CDR3 sequence reads: CASSFDSNTEAFF. The CDR3 DNA sequence: TGTGCCAGCAGTTTTGACAGCAACACTGAAGCTTTCTTT.